Following are 16 T cell receptor beta chains from one sample sequenced in a study of regulatory T cells in long-lasting Graves disease. Building of the TCR beta libraries involved iRepertoire HTBI primers and Arm-PCR of CDR3 regions. MiXCR, run by TCRdb on the multiplex PCR reads, gives a single entry per CDR3 protein. This sample yields approximately 540,000 distinct CDR3 sequences, of which about 11% are seen a single time; approximately 9.6% belongs to the top ten. Indicated time point: newly diagnosed GD, antithyroid drugs for less than 3 months. Generation of the TCR library employed RNA extracted from PBMCs. The same data also went into a second study, on T cells in Graves' hyperthyroidism and ophthalmopathy.

The sample in question was peripheral blood mononuclear cells (PBMCs), obtained at new diagnosis, from a patient treated with antithyroid drugs. The receptors were gathered from a woman aged 25 to 39 with Graves disease.

This clonotype was seen repeatedly, ten times or more. CDR3 sequence reads: CASSFGLALHEQYF. In nucleotides, the CDR3 is TGTGCCAGCAGTTTTGGACTAGCTCTCCACGAGCAGTACTTC. The V and J genes are TRBV28 and TRBJ2-7; 8 nucleotides align to TRBD2. This CDR3 contains 14 residues. Germline lookup yields CDR1 MDHEN and CDR2 SYDVKM. J gave up 5 bases and V 3 bases, and 6 bases lay outside the gene matches. The full variable domain, in which reference TRBV28 and TRBJ2-7 provide the parts outside the CDR3, is DVKVTQSSRYLVKRTGEKVFLECVQDMDHENMFWYRQDPGLGLRLIYFSYDVKMKEKGDIPEGYSVSREKKERFSLILESASTNQTSMYLCASSFGLALHEQYFGPGTRLTVT.

This chain joins TRBV11-2 and TRBJ2-3, with TRBD2 matching over 7 bases. Germline assignment: CDR1 SGHAT and CDR2 FQNNGV. Trimming removed 4 bases from V and 5 bases from J; junction bases left unmatched: 18. The CDR3 length is 18 residues. For the CDR3, the DNA is TGTGCCAGCAGCTCGCAGATAGGGACTATAGTAACCGGAGATACGCAGTATTTT. Translating gives CASSSQIGTIVTGDTQYF.

This clonotype came up many times. This chain links TRBV3-1 with TRBJ2-2; D possibly matches TRBD1 or TRBD2 (5 bases each). Per germline, CDR1 LGHDT and CDR2 YNNKEL (reference sequence). With 3 bases removed from V and 11 bases from J, the gap between germline ends came to 13 bases. The CDR3 is 13 residues long. The CDR3 nucleotides are TGTGCCAGCAGCCAGTTCGGGGCAGGAGAGCTGTTTTTT. Protein product: CASSQFGAGELFF.

This clonotype has ten or more counts. This chain joins TRBV11-2 and TRBJ2-2, with 8 nucleotides matching TRBD1. V trimming: 2 bases; J trimming: 3 bases; junction bases outside the gene matches: 5. The CDR3 loop spans 16 amino acids. Per the germline V gene, CDR1 is SGHAT and CDR2 is FQNNGV. CDR3 nucleotides: TGTGCCAGCAGCTTAAGGGACAGGCAGGACACCGGGGAGCTGTTTTTT. Translation gives CASSLRDRQDTGELFF.

There are many counts of this clonotype. V is TRBV28 and J is TRBJ1-1, with D uncertain. CDR1 MDHEN and CDR2 SYDVKM come from the germline V gene. Trimming cost V 6 bases and J 1 base, with 12 bases left between them. The CDR3 length is 14 residues. The CDR3 region is CASSVVRRNTEAFF. The CDR3 DNA reads TGTGCCAGCAGCGTGGTTCGGAGGAACACTGAAGCTTTCTTT.

As for this clonotype: Since a much larger clone is just one base distant, this may be a read error. CDR3 loop: CASSLRGTNSPPHF. The CDR3 bases are TGTGCCAGCAGTCTCCGGGGTACGAATTCACCCCCCCACTTT. The chain joins TRBV6-1 to TRBJ1-6; no reliable D call. This CDR3 has 14 residues. Germline-derived CDR1 and CDR2 are MNHNS and SASEGT.

This clonotype was seen a handful of times. The chain joins TRBV9 to TRBJ2-7, with a tentative D call TRBD1 (6 bases). Germline CDR1 reads SGDLS; CDR2 reads YYNGEE. V lost 0 bases and J lost 2, with 9 bases in between. CDR3 size: 14 residues. The DNA of the CDR3 is TGTGCCAGCAGCGTAGGACAGGTTACCTACGAGCAGTACTTC. Translated: CASSVGQVTYEQYF.

This clonotype was detected only a few times. The rearrangement joins TRBV6-9 to TRBJ2-7; possibly TRBD1 for D (6 bases). Germline V gene lookup returns CDR1 MNHGY and CDR2 SVAAGI. With 4 bases removed from V and 3 bases from J, the gap between germline ends came to 16 bases. The CDR3 sequence is 15 residues long. Here the CDR3 reads CASSFRTGRNYEQYF. The CDR3 DNA follows: TGTGCCAGCAGTTTCAGAACAGGGCGGAACTACGAGCAGTACTTC.

This clonotype was detected many times. The J gene is TRBJ2-2, the V gene TRBV27, with no clear D. Trimming left V 5 bases short and J 4 bases short, with 20 bases between. The germline V gene encodes CDR1 MNHEY and CDR2 SMNVEV (reference sequence). The CDR3 is 17 amino acids. CDR3 bases: TGTGCCAGCAGTACCCGATCTTTGGGGATCACCACCGGGGAGCTGTTTTTT. Translating gives CASSTRSLGITTGELFF.

Ten or more counts support this clonotype. The V call is TRBV9, the J call TRBJ1-5; 10 nucleotides agree with TRBD1. CDR1 and CDR2 from the germline V gene are SGDLS and YYNGEE. The CDR3 runs to 15 residues. Germline trimming cut 0 bases from V and 5 bases from J; bases unmatched to any gene: 2. CDR3 sequence reads: CASSVGGTGDQPQHF. CDR3 sequence (DNA): TGTGCCAGCAGCGTAGGTGGGACAGGGGATCAGCCCCAGCATTTT.

The table lists this clonotype with a few counts. V gene TRBV19 combines with J gene TRBJ2-1, with 9 bases that match TRBD2. Germline V gene lookup returns CDR1 LNHDA and CDR2 SQIVND (reference sequence). CDR3 length equals 14 residues. Unmatched junction bases numbered 13, after V lost 5 bases and J lost 14 bases. CDR3 in amino acids: CASSPGIAGVRKFF. The CDR3 coding sequence is TGTGCCAGTAGTCCGGGAATAGCGGGAGTACGAAAGTTCTTC.

This clonotype was seen only once. This sequence joins TRBV27 and TRBJ2-1; TRBD2 matches at 13 bases. The CDR3 extends over 17 amino acids. Germline-derived CDR1 and CDR2 are MNHEY and SMNVEV (reference sequence). Trimming cost V 5 bases and J 4 bases; bases outside gene matches: 8. DNA of the CDR3: TGTGCCAGCAGTGGCGAGGGACTAGCGGGAAGGTACAATGAGCAGTTCTTC. Translation: CASSGEGLAGRYNEQFF.

This clonotype came up a few times. V gene TRBV19 combines with J gene TRBJ2-2; D is possibly TRBD1 (5 bases). The germline CDR1 and CDR2 sequences are LNHDA and SQIVND (reference sequence). Trimming removed 6 bases from V and 1 base from J, with 9 bases in between. The CDR3 is 14 amino acids. The CDR3 coding sequence is TGTGCCAGTAGGCCCACAGGGAACACCGGGGAGCTGTTTTTT. It codes for CASRPTGNTGELFF.

This clonotype was seen at least ten times. V usage is TRBV30 and J usage is TRBJ2-7, with TRBD2 matching 8 bases. CDR1 is GTSNPN, CDR2 SVGIG, per germline (reference sequence). The V gene end was trimmed by 5 bases and the J gene end by 1 base; junction bases not matched to a gene: 7. CDR3 length: 14 amino acids. CDR3 nucleotides: TGTGCCTGGGGCAAGGCTAGCGGGTCCTACGAGCAGTACTTC. It is translated as CAWGKASGSYEQYF.

The sample holds a few counts of this clonotype. A read error may produce the germline difference seen at one junction end. The chain uses TRBV6-5 and TRBJ2-2; maybe TRBD2 (6 bases). In germline, CDR1 is MNHEY, CDR2 SVGAGI. This CDR3 region has 22 residues. DNA of the CDR3: TGTGCCAGCAGTTACTCGATCTGGCAGGGATACGAACAAATTGCGGGTGGCGGGGAGCTGGTTTTT. It codes for CASSYSIWQGYEQIAGGGELVF.

V usage is TRBV6-5 and J usage is TRBJ2-7, with D possibly being TRBD1 or TRBD2 (6 bases each). The CDR3 spans 15 residues. Germline CDR1 and CDR2: MNHEY and SVGAGI. V lost 4 bases, J lost 2 bases, and 15 bases lay in between. This CDR3 is CASSFKTGATYEQYF. The CDR3 DNA follows: TGTGCCAGCAGTTTTAAGACGGGGGCAACCTACGAGCAGTACTTC.